This TCR beta chain derives from a study of blood T cell repertoires in COVID-19. Overall study context: Sites across the United States, Italy and Spain contributed samples from acute and convalescent COVID-19. T cells, B-cell-depleted T cells, or PBMCs supplied cDNA or gDNA.

The CDR3 has 13 residues. From germline, CDR1 is SEHNR and CDR2 FQNEAQ (reference sequence). V lost 7 bases and J 6 bases, leaving 14 bases between the germline ends. The repertoire was sequenced with immunoSEQ multiplex PCR; TCRdb's copy has only in-frame clones and lacks some. This sample has over 30,000 clones, with under 90% found just once. Material for sequencing was peripheral blood. The chain is built from TRBV7-9 and TRBJ2-3, with D possibly matching TRBD2 (5 bases). The sequence was collected from a man between 65 and 80 years old with acute or convalescent COVID-19. CDR3 residues: CASTPEGHDTQYF. The CDR3 DNA reads TGTGCCAGCACCCCCGAGGGTCACGATACGCAGTATTTT.